A single sample gave rise to the 6 T cell receptor beta chains below, sequenced in a study of T-cell memory formation after mild COVID-19. TCRdb called the 5' RACE reads again in MiXCR, with one record for every CDR3 protein. The sample lists about 340,000 distinct CDR3 sequences, approximately 21% occurring once. Material for sequencing was PBMCs or a T cell subset sorted from them (not recorded which). These receptors were collected from an adult woman who had mild COVID-19 (a few samples of this study predate the infection). Cell type and time point are not known.

The genes are TRBV10-3 and TRBJ2-7; 11 bases are a match to TRBD2. Germline-derived CDR1 and CDR2 are ENHRY and SYGVKD. V was pared by 3 bases and J by 3 bases, with 4 bases of the junction left unmatched. The length of the CDR3 is 15 residues. In nucleotides, the CDR3 is TGTGCCATCAGTGATAGGCTAGCGGGAGGCTACGAGCAGTACTTC. Encoded protein: CAISDRLAGGYEQYF.

There are a few counts of this clonotype. CDR3 DNA: TGTGCCAGCAGCGCACTTGGGACAGCCAAGTCTGAAGCTTTCTTT. It specifies CASSALGTAKSEAFF. The V call is TRBV7-9, the J call TRBJ1-1, with 7 positions matching TRBD1. The CDR3 spans 15 residues. Germline CDR1 and CDR2: SEHNR and FQNEAQ (reference sequence). V dropped 5 bases and J dropped 6; count of bases not matched to a gene: 12.

The V call is TRBV3-1, the J call TRBJ2-1; the D is unclear. Trimming pared 1 base from V and 2 bases from J, leaving 6 bases between. The CDR3 extends over 14 amino acids. Germline V lookup: CDR1 LGHDT, CDR2 YNNKEL (reference sequence). The CDR3 here is CASSQVGTYNEQFF. The CDR3 DNA follows: TGTGCCAGCAGCCAAGTTGGCACCTACAATGAGCAGTTCTTC.

This clonotype has at least ten counts. The CDR3 region has the DNA TGTGCCAGCAGCTTAGGGTTCGAGAGCTCCTATAATTCACCCCTCCACTTT. It codes for CASSLGFESSYNSPLHF. This chain uses TRBV7-2 with TRBJ1-6; D ambiguous. CDR1 is SGHTA and CDR2 is FQGNSA in the germline V gene. This CDR3 comprises 17 residues. V lost 1 base, J lost 0 bases, and 10 bases lay in between.

J is TRBJ2-3 and V is TRBV21-1; no DNA check was done on the table's D call, TRBD1. TRBV21-1 is a known pseudogene. The CDR3 runs 15 residues. CDR3 region: CASSTGQDGTDTQYF. In DNA, the CDR3 is TGTGCCAGCAGCACCGGACAGGACGGCACAGATACGCAGTATTTT.

Of note for this clonotype: The germline gene is not matched at one end of the junction; a read error may be the cause. This chain connects TRBV5-1 to TRBJ2-3; 9 bases are a match to TRBD1. CDR1 is SGHRS, CDR2 YFSETQ, per germline. This CDR3 has 14 residues. CDR3 coding DNA: TGCGCCGGCAGCCCTGGACAGGGGCTAGATACGCAGTATTTT. Translation: CAGSPGQGLDTQYF.